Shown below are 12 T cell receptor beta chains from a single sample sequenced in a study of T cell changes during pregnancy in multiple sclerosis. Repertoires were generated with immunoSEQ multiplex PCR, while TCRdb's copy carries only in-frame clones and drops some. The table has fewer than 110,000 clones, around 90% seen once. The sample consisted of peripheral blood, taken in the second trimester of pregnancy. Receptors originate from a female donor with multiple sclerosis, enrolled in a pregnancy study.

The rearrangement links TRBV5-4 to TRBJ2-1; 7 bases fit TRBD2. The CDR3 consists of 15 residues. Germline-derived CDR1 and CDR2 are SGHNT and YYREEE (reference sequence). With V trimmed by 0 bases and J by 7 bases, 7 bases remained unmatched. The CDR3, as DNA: TGTGCCAGCAGCTTGGGCGGCGGGAGAGTGAATGAGCAGTTCTTC. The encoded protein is CASSLGGGRVNEQFF. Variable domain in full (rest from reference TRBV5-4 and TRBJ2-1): ETGVTQSPTHLIKTRGQQVTLRCSSQSGHNTVSWYQQALGQGPQFIFQYYREEENGRGNFPPRFSGLQFPNYSSELNVNALELDDSALYLCASSLGGGRVNEQFFGPGTRLTVL.

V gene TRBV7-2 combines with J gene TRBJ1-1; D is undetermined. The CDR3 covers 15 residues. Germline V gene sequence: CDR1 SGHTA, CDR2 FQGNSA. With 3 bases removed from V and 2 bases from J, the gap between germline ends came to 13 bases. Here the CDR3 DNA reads TGTGCCAGCAGCTTCGATCCTACAGTTAACACTGAAGCTTTCTTT. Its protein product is CASSFDPTVNTEAFF. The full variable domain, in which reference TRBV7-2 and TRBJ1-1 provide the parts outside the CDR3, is GAGVSQSPSNKVTEKGKDVELRCDPISGHTALYWYRQSLGQGLEFLIYFQGNSAPDKSGLPSDRFSAERTGGSVSTLTIQRTQQEDSAVYLCASSFDPTVNTEAFFGQGTRLTVV.

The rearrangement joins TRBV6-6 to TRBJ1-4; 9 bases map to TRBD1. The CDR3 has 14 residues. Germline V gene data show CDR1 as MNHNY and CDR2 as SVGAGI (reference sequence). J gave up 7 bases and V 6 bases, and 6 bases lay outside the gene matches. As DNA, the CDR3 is TGTGCCAGCAGCCCAGACAGGGGGGGTGAAAAACTGTTTTTT. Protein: CASSPDRGGEKLFF.

CDR3 nucleotides: TGTGCCAGCAGCGAAAAACAGGGGGGGGATGAAAAACTGTTTTTT. The encoded protein is CASSEKQGGDEKLFF. V and J are TRBV7-9 and TRBJ1-4; 8 positions match TRBD1. The germline V gene has CDR1 SEHNR and CDR2 FQNEAQ (reference sequence). The CDR3 length is 15 residues. The trim removed 5 bases at V and 6 bases at J, leaving 8 bases unmatched.

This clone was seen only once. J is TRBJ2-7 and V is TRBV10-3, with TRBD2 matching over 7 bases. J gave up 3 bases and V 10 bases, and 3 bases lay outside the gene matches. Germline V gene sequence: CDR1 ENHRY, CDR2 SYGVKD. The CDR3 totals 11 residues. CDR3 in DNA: TGTGCCACCTCGGGGGGCTACGAGCAGTACTTC. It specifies CATSGGYEQYF.

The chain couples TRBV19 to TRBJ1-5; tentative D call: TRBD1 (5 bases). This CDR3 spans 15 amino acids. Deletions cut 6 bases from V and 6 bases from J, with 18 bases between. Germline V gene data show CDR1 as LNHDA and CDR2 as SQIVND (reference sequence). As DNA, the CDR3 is TGTGCCAGTAGCCTCCTGGGGGAGGGAGCTCAGCCCCAGCATTTT. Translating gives CASSLLGEGAQPQHF.

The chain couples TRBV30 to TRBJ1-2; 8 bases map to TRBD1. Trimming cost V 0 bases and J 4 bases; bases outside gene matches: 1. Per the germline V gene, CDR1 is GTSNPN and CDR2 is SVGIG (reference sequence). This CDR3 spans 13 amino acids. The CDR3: CAWSVTGGYGYTF. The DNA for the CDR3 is TGTGCCTGGAGTGTAACAGGGGGCTATGGCTACACCTTC.

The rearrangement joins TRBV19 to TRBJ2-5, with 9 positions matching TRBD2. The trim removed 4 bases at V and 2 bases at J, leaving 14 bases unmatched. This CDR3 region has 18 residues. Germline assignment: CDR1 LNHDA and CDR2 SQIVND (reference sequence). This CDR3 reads CASSTGVVASGTQETQYF. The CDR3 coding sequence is TGTGCCAGTAGTACCGGCGTCGTGGCTAGCGGGACACAAGAGACCCAGTACTTC.

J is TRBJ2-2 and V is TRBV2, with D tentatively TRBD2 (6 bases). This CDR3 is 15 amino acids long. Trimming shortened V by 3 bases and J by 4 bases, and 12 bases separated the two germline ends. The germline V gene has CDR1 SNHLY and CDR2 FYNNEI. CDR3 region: CASSEVAVGTGELFF. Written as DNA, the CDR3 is TGTGCCAGCAGTGAGGTAGCGGTGGGCACCGGGGAGCTGTTTTTT. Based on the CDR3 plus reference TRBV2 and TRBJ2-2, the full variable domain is EPEVTQTPSHQVTQMGQEVILRCVPISNHLYFYWYRQILGQKVEFLVSFYNNEISEKSEIFDDQFSVERPDGSNFTLKIRSTKLEDSAMYFCASSEVAVGTGELFFGEGSRLTVL.

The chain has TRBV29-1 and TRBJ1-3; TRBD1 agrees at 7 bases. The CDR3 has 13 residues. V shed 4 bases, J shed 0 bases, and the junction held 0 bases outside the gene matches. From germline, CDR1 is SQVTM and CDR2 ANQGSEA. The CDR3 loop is CSVGDSSGNTIYF. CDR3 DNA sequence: TGCAGCGTTGGGGACAGCTCTGGAAACACCATATATTTT.

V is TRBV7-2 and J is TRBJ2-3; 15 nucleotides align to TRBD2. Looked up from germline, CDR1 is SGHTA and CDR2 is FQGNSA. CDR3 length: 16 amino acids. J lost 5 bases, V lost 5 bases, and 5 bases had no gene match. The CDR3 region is CASSPPGLAGGDTQYF. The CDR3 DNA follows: TGTGCCAGCAGCCCTCCGGGACTAGCGGGAGGAGATACGCAGTATTTT.

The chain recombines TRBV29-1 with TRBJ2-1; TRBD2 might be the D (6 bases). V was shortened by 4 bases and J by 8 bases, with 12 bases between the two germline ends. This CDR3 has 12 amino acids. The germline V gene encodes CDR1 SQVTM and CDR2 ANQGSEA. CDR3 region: CSVVAGRDEQFF. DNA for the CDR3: TGCAGCGTTGTGGCGGGAAGGGATGAGCAGTTCTTC.